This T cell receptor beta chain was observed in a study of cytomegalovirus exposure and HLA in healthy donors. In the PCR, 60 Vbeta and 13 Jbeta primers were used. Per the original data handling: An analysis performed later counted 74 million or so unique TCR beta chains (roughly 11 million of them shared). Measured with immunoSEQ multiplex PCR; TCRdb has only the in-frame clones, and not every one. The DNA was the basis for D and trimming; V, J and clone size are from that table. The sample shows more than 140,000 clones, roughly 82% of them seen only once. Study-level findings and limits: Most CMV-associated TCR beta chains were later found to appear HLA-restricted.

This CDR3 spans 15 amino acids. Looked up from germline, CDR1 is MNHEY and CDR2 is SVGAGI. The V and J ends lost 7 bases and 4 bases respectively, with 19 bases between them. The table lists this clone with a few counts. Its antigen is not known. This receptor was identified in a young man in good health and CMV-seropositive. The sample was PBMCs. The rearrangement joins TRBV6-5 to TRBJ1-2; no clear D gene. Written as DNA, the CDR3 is TGTGCCAGCACCCTAATCCAGACGGGTAGCTATGGCTACACCTTC. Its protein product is CASTLIQTGSYGYTF.